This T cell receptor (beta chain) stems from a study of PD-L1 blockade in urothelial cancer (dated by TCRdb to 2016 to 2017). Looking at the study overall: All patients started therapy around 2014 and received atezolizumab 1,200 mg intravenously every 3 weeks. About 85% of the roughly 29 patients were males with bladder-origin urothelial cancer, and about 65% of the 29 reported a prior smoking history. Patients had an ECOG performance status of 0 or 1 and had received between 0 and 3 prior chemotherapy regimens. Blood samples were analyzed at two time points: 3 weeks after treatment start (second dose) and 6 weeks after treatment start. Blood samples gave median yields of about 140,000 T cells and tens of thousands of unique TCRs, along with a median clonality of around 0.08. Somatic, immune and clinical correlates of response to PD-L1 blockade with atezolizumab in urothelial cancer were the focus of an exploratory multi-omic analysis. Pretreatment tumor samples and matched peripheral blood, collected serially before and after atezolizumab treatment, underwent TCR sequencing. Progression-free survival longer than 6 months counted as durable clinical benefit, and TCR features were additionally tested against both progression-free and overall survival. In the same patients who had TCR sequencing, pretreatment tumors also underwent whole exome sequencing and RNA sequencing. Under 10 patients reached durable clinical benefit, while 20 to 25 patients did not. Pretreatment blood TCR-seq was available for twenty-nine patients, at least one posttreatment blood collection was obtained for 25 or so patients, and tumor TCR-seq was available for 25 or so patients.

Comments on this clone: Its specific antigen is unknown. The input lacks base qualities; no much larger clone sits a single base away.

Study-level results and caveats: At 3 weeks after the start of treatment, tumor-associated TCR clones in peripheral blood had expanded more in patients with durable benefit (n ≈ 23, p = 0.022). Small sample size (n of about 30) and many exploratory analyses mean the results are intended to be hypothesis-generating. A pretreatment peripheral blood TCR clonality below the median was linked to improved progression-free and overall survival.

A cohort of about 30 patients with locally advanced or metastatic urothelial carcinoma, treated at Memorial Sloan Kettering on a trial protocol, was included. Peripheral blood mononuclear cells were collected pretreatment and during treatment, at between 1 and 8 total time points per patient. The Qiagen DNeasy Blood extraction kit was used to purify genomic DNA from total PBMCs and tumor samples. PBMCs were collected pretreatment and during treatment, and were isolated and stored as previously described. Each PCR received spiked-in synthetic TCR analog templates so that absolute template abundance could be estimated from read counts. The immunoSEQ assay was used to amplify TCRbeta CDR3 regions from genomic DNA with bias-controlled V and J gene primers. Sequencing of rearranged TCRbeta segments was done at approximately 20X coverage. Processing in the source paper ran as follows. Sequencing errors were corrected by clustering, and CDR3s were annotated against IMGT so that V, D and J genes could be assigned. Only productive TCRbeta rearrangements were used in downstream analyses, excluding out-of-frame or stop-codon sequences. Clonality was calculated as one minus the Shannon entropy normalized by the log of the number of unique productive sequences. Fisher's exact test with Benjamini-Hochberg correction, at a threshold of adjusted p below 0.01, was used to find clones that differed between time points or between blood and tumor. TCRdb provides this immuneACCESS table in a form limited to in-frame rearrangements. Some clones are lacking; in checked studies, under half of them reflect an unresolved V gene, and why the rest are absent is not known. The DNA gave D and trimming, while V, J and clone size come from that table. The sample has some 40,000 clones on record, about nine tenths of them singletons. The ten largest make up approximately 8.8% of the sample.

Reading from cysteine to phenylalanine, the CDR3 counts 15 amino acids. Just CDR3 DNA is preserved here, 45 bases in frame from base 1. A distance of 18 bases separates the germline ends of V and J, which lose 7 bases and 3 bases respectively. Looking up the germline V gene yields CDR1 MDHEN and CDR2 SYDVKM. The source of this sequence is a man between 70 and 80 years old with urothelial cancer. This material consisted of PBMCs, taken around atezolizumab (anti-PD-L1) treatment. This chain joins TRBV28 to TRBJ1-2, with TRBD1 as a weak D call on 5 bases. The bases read TGTGCCAGCATCACTGCAGGGTACGAGGACTATGGCTACACCTTC. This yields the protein CASITAGYEDYGYTF.